This TCR beta chain was sequenced during a study of blood T cell repertoires in COVID-19. Study-level background: The United States, Italy and Spain supplied acute and convalescent COVID-19 samples. In each case, the material was cDNA or gDNA derived from T cells, B-cell-depleted T cells, or PBMCs.

V was clipped by 4 bases and J by 7 bases; unmatched bases: 11. The germline gives CDR1 LNHDA, CDR2 SQIVND (reference sequence). The CDR3 totals 16 residues. Profiling relied on immunoSEQ multiplex PCR, and the TCRdb table lists in-frame clones only, not all of them. In the table there are about 210,000 clones, 82% of which are singletons. The material sequenced was peripheral blood. The source is a woman aged 40 to 50 with acute or convalescent COVID-19. The V call is TRBV19, the J call TRBJ2-1; 9 nucleotides line up with TRBD2. The chain's CDR3 is CASSTGGLAFSNEQFF. CDR3 DNA: TGTGCCAGTAGTACAGGGGGACTAGCTTTCTCGAATGAGCAGTTCTTC.